The 9 T cell receptor delta chains given below trace back to one sample, sequenced in a study of gamma-delta chains in newborns, infants, children (dated by TCRdb to about 2019). Sequenced on an Illumina MiSeq. TCRdb reprocessed the public reads with the caller CATT; rows with the same DNA were merged afterwards. This sample is represented by about 8,500 delta-chain clones; 3% to 4% of them were singletons. The ten largest clones capture around 15% of the sample. Source material: blood. The origin of the receptors is a child who was a newborn, infant or young child, either healthy, febrile or measles-vaccinated (not recorded which).

This clone occurred many times. The rearrangement uses TRDV2 and TRDJ3, with D perhaps matching TRDD3 (5 bases). Germline CDR1 is GEAIGNYY and CDR2 is EKD. V lost 0 bases and J lost 2, with 10 bases in between. The CDR3 is 17 residues long. CDR3 sequence reads: CACDTVADTWDTRQMFF. CDR3 nucleotides: TGTGCCTGTGACACCGTCGCGGATACCTGGGACACCCGACAGATGTTTTTC.

For this clone: TCRdb lists the protein of a much larger clone for this DNA, which differs at residue 14, so this is likely a read error; the protein given here is translated from the DNA itself. The chain is built from TRDV2 and TRDJ3; 8 bases are shared with TRDD3. This CDR3 spans 18 amino acids. Germline CDR1 is GEAIGNYY and CDR2 is EKD. The CDR3 spells CACDTWGDSSWDTLQMFF. CDR3 in DNA: TGTGCCTGTGACACCTGGGGGGATAGCTCCTGGGACACCCTACAGATGTTTTTC.

Only a few counts were recorded for this clone. At one boundary the junction diverges from the germline segment, which might be a read error. The chain has TRDV2 and TRDJ3, with 10 positions matching TRDD3. Looked up from germline, CDR1 is GEAIGNYY and CDR2 is EKD. The CDR3 sequence is 20 residues long. The CDR3, as DNA: TGTGCCTGTGACACGAGTGGGGGATACACGAGCTCCCGGGACACCCGACAGATGTTTTTC. Its translation is CACDTSGGYTSSRDTRQMFF.

By its share, this clone is medium-sized. This may come from a read error, since a much larger clone is one base off. The genes are TRDV2 and TRDJ1, with D tentatively TRDD3 (6 bases). The V end was cut by 0 bases, the J end by 0 bases, with 7 bases between. Per germline, CDR1 GEAIGNYY and CDR2 EKD. The CDR3 is 14 amino acids. The chain's CDR3 is CACDTWGDTDKLIF. The DNA of the CDR3 is TGTGCCTGTGACACCTGGGGGGACACCGATAAACTCATCTTT.

Comment on this clone: The germline gene is not matched at one end of the junction; a read error may be the cause. The rearrangement joins TRDV2 to TRDJ3; 12 nucleotides align to TRDD3. This CDR3 comprises 20 residues. The germline CDR1 and CDR2 sequences are GEAIGNYY and EKD. The CDR3, as DNA: TGTGCCTGTGACACCGTGCTGGGGGATACGAGCTCCTGGGACACCCGACAGGTGTTTTTC. Amino acid sequence: CACDTVLGDTSSWDTRQVFF.

There are a few counts of this clone. This chain connects TRDV2 to TRDJ3; 8 bases agree with TRDD3. This CDR3 is built from 19 residues. V gave up 0 bases and J gave up 0 bases; unmatched junction bases: 6. Germline values: CDR1 GEAIGNYY, CDR2 EKD. CDR3 amino acids: CACDTWGITSSWDTRQMFF. In DNA form, the CDR3 reads TGTGCCTGTGACACCTGGGGGATCACCAGCTCCTGGGACACCCGACAGATGTTTTTC.

The CDR3 is CACSVLGVTYTDKLIF. The CDR3 region has the DNA TGTGCCTGTTCCGTACTGGGGGTAACCTACACCGATAAACTCATCTTT. V is TRDV2 and J is TRDJ1, with TRDD3 matching over 8 bases. Germline V CDR1 and CDR2: GEAIGNYY, EKD. V lost 6 bases and J lost 0; bases outside the gene matches: 11. This CDR3 has 16 amino acids.

This clone is termed medium-sized. Other nucleotide sequences in the sample specify the same CDR3. The V and J genes are TRDV2 and TRDJ2; TRDD3 matches at 8 bases. The CDR3 totals 15 residues. CDR1 and CDR2 (germline): GEAIGNYY, EKD. V lost 0 bases to trimming and J lost 4 bases; unmatched junction nucleotides: 3. CDR3 in DNA: TGTGCCTGTGACACCCTGGGGGACTCGACAGCACAACTCTTCTTT. Protein sequence: CACDTLGDSTAQLFF.

With respect to this clone: The TCRdb record carries a much larger clone's protein, which differs from this DNA's translation at residue 3; a read error is the likely cause, and the protein listed here is the DNA translation. V and J are TRDV2 and TRDJ3; TRDD3 agrees at 11 bases. This CDR3 is built from 18 residues. Germline lookup yields CDR1 GEAIGNYY and CDR2 EKD. CDR3 sequence reads: CARDILGDSSWDTRQMFF. The CDR3, as DNA: TGTGCCCGTGACATACTGGGGGATAGCTCCTGGGACACCCGACAGATGTTTTTC.